Following are 7 T cell receptor beta chains from one sample sequenced in a study of beta chain features in type 1 diabetes. Expressed TCRB transcripts were sequenced after all isolated RNA was converted to cDNA. Only in-frame clones appear in the TCRdb table, and some are missing; sequencing was by immunoSEQ multiplex PCR. The sample has more than 130,000 clones, about 7.1% seen once. The sequencing sample was made of central memory CD4+ T cells from blood. These receptor sequences come from a woman in her twenties or thirties in good health.

This clone was seen ten or more times. The chain carries TRBV9 and TRBJ1-1; D is uncertain. Germline CDR1 is SGDLS and CDR2 is YYNGEE. This CDR3 has 13 residues. Trimming pared 0 bases from V and 1 base from J, leaving 4 bases between. The CDR3 DNA reads TGTGCCAGCAGCGTAGGGAGGAACACTGAAGCTTTCTTT. Protein sequence: CASSVGRNTEAFF.

This clone was seen only a few times. The chain joins TRBV4-2 to TRBJ1-2; D is possibly TRBD1 (6 bases). Trimming removed 2 bases from V and 8 bases from J, with 12 bases in between. This CDR3 region has 13 residues. Germline lookup yields CDR1 LGHNA and CDR2 YNFKEQ. The CDR3 is CASSQKTGRGYTF. CDR3 bases: TGTGCCAGCAGCCAAAAGACAGGAAGGGGCTACACCTTC.

The chain is built from TRBV2 and TRBJ2-5; 15 bases map to TRBD2. Trimming cost V 5 bases and J 2 bases; bases outside gene matches: 6. The CDR3 sequence is 17 residues long. The germline V gene has CDR1 SNHLY and CDR2 FYNNEI. The CDR3 DNA sequence: TGTGCCAGCAGTAACCCGGGACTAGCGGGAGGACAAGAGACCCAGTACTTC. This translates into CASSNPGLAGGQETQYF.

This clone came up many times. The J gene is TRBJ1-2, the V gene TRBV7-9, with 10 bases fitting TRBD1. The germline gives CDR1 SEHNR, CDR2 FQNEAQ (reference sequence). V dropped 4 bases and J dropped 5; count of bases not matched to a gene: 4. The CDR3 runs 14 residues. The CDR3 DNA reads TGTGCCAGCAGCTACGGACAGGGGGAATATGGCTACACCTTC. This sequence encodes CASSYGQGEYGYTF.

This clone was detected only a few times. This sample includes further DNA sequences coding for the same CDR3. This chain connects TRBV5-1 to TRBJ2-5; D is undetermined. The germline V and J ends were trimmed by 0 bases and 1 base, with 7 bases remaining between them. The CDR3 runs 14 residues. Germline assignment: CDR1 SGHRS and CDR2 YFSETQ. This chain's CDR3 is CASSLGASQETQYF. The CDR3 DNA follows: TGCGCCAGCAGCTTGGGGGCTTCCCAAGAGACCCAGTACTTC.

The chain combines TRBV5-4 with TRBJ2-3; D remains ambiguous. CDR3 length: 13 residues. V lost 5 bases and J 1 base, leaving 8 bases between the germline ends. Germline CDR1 and CDR2: SGHNT and YYREEE (reference sequence). DNA of the CDR3: TGTGCCAGCAGAGTTGGAGGCACAGATACGCAGTATTTT. Protein sequence: CASRVGGTDTQYF.

This clone occurred many times. This sequence joins TRBV5-6 and TRBJ2-5; TRBD1 is a possible D gene (6 bases). CDR1 SGHDT and CDR2 YYEEEE come from the germline V gene. The length of the CDR3 is 16 residues. Trimming removed 4 bases at V and 3 bases at J, with 19 bases between. CDR3 in amino acids: CASSLGAQAPEETQYF. The CDR3 DNA follows: TGTGCCAGCAGCCTGGGGGCCCAGGCCCCCGAAGAGACCCAGTACTTC.